This T cell receptor beta chain was identified during a study of shared T cell receptors in the human thymus (dated by TCRdb to about 2021). Background on the whole study: The study examined how the human thymus generates shared, self-reactive T-cell receptor alpha chains.

Libraries were prepared through the immunoSEQ multiplex PCR assay. Entries here come from immuneACCESS through TCRdb and include only in-frame sequences with V and J called. Some clones fail to appear in such tables; in the studies checked, an unresolved V gene covers under half of the shortfall, and the cause of the remainder is unknown. The sample profile shows more than 550,000 clones; approximately 85% of them were found once. The ten largest make up about 0.0098% of the sample. V is reduced by 5 bases and J by 4 bases, leaving a spacing of 15 bases between them. The germline V gene yields MNHEY for CDR1 and SVGAGI for CDR2. Including the terminal cysteine and phenylalanine, the CDR3 comprises 15 residues. The read is trimmed to its CDR3 DNA, 45 bases read in frame from base 1. A note on this clone: Its antigen specificity is not known. One base away there is no much larger clone; base qualities are not given.

The data also belong to a second study, concerning human thymus T cells. Reported in the second study: The donors were immunologically healthy infants in Finland who had open corrective cardiac surgery for congenital heart defects. Thymus tissue was collected as surgical resects that were removed during corrective cardiac surgery. Biased V and J gene segment usage appeared to be present in both thymic and peripheral blood repertoires. Highly overlapping thymic TCR repertoires among unrelated individuals were reported in the related research. The study used eight infant thymus samples plus four related peripheral blood samples to characterize TCR alpha and beta repertoires. Donor ages ranging from about 6 to 244 days were recorded, and a handful of male and two female infants were included in the cohort. Thymocytes were released mechanically from tissue and stored at -70 °C as pellets of about 9-32 million cells. A QIAsymphony instrument was used to extract genomic DNA from frozen cell pellets. Using the immunoSEQ multiplex PCR assay, the TCRB and TCRAD loci were amplified from a standardized quantity of quality-controlled genomic DNA. The amplicons covered the V(D)J region and were long enough to include the CDR3 and to identify the V and J genes. Through the commercial immunoSEQ service, the amplicons were sequenced on an Illumina platform. Primer bias and sequencing errors were corrected using previously described methods, and TCRAD and TCRB definitions followed the IMGT database. Repertoires were analysed with immunoSEQ Analyzer 3.0 and VDJTools, covering basic statistics, V/J segment usage, diversity estimates, rarefaction and pairwise overlap. To estimate diversity, the Chao1, ChaoE, Efron-Thisted, Shannon and inverse Simpson indices were applied, and diversity was also estimated on datasets down-sampled to the smallest sample. Repertoire overlap was determined by strict matching of CDR3 nucleotide sequence, V gene and J gene, and Jaccard-based multidimensional scaling clustering was applied. On average, about 800,000 unique TCRB clonotypes were obtained from thymus samples, compared with about 84,000 from blood samples.

The sequence is built from TRBV6-5 and TRBJ2-1; the D segment cannot be called with confidence. The clonotype was recovered from a girl less than two years old with a congenital heart defect. Donor details come from another sample of the same person, matched by shared clones. The source material was thymocytes. The DNA is as follows: TGTGCCAGCAGTGGATCACAGCCCTTTTACAATGAGCAGTTCTTC. Translated, this is CASSGSQPFYNEQFF.